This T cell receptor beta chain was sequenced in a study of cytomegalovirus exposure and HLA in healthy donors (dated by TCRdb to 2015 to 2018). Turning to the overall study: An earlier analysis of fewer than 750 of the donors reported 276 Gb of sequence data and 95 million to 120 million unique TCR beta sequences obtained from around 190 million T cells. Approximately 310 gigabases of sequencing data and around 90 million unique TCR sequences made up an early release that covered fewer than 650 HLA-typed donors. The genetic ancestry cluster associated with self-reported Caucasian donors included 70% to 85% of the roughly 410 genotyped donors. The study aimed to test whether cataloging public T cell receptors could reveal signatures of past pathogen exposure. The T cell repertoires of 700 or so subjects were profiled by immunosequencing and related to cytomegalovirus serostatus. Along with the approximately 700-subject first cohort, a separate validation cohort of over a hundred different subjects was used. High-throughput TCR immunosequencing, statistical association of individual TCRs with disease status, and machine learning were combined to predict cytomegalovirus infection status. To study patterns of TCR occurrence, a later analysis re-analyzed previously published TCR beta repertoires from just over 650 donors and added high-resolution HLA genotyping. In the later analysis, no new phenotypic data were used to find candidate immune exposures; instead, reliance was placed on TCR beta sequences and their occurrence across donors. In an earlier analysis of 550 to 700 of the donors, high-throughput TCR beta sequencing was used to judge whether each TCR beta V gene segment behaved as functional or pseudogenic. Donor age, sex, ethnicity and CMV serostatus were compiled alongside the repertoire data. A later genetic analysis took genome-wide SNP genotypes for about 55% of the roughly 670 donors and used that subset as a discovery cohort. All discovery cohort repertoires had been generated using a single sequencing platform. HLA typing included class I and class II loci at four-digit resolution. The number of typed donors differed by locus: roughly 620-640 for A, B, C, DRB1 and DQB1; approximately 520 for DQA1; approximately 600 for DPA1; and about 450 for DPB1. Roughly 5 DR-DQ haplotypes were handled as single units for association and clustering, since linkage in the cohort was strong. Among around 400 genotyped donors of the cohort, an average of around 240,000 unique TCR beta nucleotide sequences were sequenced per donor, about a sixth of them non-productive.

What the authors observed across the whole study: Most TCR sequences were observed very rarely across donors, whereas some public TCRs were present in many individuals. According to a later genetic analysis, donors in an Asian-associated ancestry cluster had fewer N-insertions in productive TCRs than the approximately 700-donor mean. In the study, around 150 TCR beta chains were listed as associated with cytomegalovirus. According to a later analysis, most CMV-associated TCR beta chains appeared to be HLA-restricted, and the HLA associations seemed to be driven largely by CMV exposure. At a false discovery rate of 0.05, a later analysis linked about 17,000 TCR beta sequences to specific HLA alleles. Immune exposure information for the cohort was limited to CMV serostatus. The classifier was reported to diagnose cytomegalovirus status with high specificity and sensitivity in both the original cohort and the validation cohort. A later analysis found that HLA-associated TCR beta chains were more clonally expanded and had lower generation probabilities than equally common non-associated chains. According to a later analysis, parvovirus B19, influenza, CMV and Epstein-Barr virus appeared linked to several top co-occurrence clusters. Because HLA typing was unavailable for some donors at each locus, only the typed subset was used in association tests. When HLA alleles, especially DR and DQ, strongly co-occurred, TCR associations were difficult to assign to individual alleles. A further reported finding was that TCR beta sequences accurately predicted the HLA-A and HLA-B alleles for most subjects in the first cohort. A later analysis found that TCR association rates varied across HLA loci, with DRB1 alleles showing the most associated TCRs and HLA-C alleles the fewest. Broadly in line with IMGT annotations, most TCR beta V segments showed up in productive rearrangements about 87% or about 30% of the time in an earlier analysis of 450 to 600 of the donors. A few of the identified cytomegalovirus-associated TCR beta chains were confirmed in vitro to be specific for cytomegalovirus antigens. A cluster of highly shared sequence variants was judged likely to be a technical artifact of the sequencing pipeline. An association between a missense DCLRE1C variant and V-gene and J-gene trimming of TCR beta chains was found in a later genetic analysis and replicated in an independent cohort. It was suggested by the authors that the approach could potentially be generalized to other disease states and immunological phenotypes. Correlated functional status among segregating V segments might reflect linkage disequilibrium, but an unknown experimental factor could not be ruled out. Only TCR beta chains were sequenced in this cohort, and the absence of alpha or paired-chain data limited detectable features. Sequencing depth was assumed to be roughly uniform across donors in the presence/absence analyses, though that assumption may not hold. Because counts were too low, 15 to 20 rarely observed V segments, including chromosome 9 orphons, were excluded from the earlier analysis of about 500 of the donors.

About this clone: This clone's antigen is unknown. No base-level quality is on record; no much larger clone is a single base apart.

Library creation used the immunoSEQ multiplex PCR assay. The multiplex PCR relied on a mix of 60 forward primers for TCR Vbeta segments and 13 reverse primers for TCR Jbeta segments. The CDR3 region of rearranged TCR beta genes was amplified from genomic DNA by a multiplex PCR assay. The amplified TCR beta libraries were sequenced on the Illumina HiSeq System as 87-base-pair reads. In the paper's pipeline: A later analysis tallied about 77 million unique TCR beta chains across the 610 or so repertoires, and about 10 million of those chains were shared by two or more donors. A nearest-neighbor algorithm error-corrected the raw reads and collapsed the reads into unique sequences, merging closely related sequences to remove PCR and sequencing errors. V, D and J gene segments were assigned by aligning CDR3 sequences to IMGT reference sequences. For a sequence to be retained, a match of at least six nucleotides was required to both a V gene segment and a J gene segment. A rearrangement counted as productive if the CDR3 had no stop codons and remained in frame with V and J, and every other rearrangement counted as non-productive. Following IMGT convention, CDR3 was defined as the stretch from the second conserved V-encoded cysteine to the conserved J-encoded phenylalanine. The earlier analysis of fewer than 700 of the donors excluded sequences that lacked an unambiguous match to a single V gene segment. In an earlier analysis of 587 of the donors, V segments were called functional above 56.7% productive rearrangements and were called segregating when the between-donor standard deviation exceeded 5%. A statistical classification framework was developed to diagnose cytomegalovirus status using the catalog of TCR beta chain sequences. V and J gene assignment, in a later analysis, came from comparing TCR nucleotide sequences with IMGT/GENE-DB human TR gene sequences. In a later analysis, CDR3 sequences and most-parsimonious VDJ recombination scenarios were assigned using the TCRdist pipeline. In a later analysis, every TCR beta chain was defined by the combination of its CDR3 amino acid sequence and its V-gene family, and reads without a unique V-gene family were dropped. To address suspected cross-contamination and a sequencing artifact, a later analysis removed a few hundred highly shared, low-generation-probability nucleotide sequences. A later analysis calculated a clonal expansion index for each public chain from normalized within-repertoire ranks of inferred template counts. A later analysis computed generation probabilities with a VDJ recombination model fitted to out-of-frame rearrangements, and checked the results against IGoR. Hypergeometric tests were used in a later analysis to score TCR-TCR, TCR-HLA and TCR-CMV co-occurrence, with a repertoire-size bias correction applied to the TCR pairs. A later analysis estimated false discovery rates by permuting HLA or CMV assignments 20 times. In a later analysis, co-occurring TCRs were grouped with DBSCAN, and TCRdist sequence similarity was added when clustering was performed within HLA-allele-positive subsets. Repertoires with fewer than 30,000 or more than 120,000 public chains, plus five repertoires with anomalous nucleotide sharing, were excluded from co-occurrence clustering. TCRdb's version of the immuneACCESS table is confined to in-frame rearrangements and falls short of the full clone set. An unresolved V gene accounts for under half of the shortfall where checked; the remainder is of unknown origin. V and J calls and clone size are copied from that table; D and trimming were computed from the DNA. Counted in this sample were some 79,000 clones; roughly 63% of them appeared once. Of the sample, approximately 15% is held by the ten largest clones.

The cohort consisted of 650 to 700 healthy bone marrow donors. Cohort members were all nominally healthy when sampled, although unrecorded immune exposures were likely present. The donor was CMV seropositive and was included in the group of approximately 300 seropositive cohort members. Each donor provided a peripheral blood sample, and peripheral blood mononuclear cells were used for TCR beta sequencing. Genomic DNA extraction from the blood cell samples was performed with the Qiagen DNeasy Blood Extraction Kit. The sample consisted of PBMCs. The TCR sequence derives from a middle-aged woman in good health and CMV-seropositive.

The nucleotide sequence reads TGTGCCGTCCGGACAGGGGGCTCAACTAATGAAAAACTGTTTTTT. Its product reads: CAVRTGGSTNEKLFF. The rearranged segments are TRBV10-3 and TRBJ1-4; 11 of the junction bases match TRBD1. Per the germline V gene, ENHRY is the CDR1 and SYGVKD is the CDR2. Trimmed from V: 11 bases; trimmed from J: 0 bases; junction bases lacking a gene match: 5. The CDR3 holds 15 amino acids from the cysteine to the phenylalanine. Solely the CDR3 DNA is kept, with 45 bases framed from the first base.